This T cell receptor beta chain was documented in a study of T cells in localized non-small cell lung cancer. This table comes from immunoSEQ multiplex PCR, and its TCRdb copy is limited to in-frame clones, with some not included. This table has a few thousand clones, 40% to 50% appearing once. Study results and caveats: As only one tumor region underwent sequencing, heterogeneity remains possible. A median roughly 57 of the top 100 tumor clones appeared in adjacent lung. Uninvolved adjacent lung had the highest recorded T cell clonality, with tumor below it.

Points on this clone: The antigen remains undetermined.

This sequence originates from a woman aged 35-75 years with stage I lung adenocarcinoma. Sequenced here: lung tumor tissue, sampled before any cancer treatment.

The CDR3 spells CASSYDLSRADTQYF. In DNA, the CDR3 is TGCGCCAGCAGCTATGACCTCTCCCGGGCAGATACGCAGTATTTT. This chain joins TRBV5-1 and TRBJ2-3; D remains unclear. CDR1 and CDR2 (germline): SGHRS, YFSETQ. The CDR3 has 15 amino acids. V shed 3 bases and J shed 4 bases, with 15 bases lying between them.